The 14 T cell receptor beta chains below come from one sample, sequenced in a study of T-cell reconstitution after alpha-beta-depleted transplantation in children. Library preparation (for TCRbeta) was performed with unique molecular identifiers. One entry per CDR3 protein results from TCRdb running MiXCR on the PCR reads. The data show around 200,000 distinct CDR3 sequences, around 9.9% seen once. The sequencing used PBMCs, collected before TCRalphabeta/CD19-depleted stem cell transplant. The receptors were gathered from a child under two years old with acute myeloid leukemia, due to receive a stem cell transplant.

Concerning this clonotype itself: This is likely a read error, given that the CDR3 carries no conserved phenylalanine or tryptophan at its end. This chain connects TRBV5-5 to TRBJ2-3, with TRBD2 identical over 7 bases. Germline CDR1 SGHKS, CDR2 YYEKEE (reference sequence). The CDR3 contains 16 residues. Unmatched junction bases numbered 8, after V lost 4 bases and J lost 0 bases. DNA of the CDR3: TGTGCCAGCAGCGGAAGACTAGCCGCTAGCACAGATACGCAGTATTCT. Translation gives CASSGRLAASTDTQYS.

This clonotype was seen more than once but under ten times. The rearrangement links TRBV5-1 to TRBJ1-2; 7 nucleotides line up with TRBD1. Trimming cost V 3 bases and J 8 bases; bases outside gene matches: 7. Looked up from germline, CDR1 is SGHRS and CDR2 is YFSETQ. The CDR3 extends over 13 amino acids. This CDR3 reads CASSYSDRDGYTF. The CDR3 coding sequence is TGCGCCAGCAGCTACTCCGACAGGGACGGCTACACCTTC.

This clonotype was observed many times. The chain is built from TRBV20-1 and TRBJ1-3; 7 bases match TRBD1. Trimming at V came to 2 bases and at J to 4 bases, leaving 8 bases not matched to a gene. The germline CDR1 and CDR2 sequences are DFQATT and SNEGSKA (reference sequence). CDR3 size: 15 residues. The DNA for the CDR3 is TGCAGTGCTAGAACAATACAGGGGCTCGGAAACACCATATATTTT. Its translation: CSARTIQGLGNTIYF.

This chain links TRBV9 with TRBJ2-1; TRBD2 matches at 15 bases. V lost 0 bases to trimming and J lost 9 bases; unmatched junction nucleotides: 10. The CDR3 loop spans 18 amino acids. Germline V gives CDR1 SGDLS, CDR2 YYNGEE. This chain's CDR3 is CASSVAVSGTSGRFEQFF. CDR3 bases: TGTGCCAGCAGCGTAGCCGTTTCCGGGACTAGCGGGAGGTTTGAGCAGTTCTTC.

The chain joins TRBV20-1 to TRBJ2-1; 10 bases match TRBD2. The germline V gene has CDR1 DFQATT and CDR2 SNEGSKA (reference sequence). The CDR3 is 14 amino acids. Trimming cost V 3 bases and J 7 bases; bases outside gene matches: 6. CDR3 nucleotides: TGCAGTGCTAGGGAGCGGGGGGGCAGGAATGAGCAGTTCTTC. Amino acid sequence: CSARERGGRNEQFF.

This clonotype was counted ten times or more. The chain uses TRBV12-3 or TRBV12-4 and TRBJ1-1, with 8 bases matching TRBD1. The length of the CDR3 is 15 residues. The ends lost 5 bases at V and 2 bases at J; junction bases unmatched: 7. The CDR3 bases are TGTGCCAGCAGTCTTCAGGGGGCCATAAACACTGAAGCTTTCTTT. This encodes CASSLQGAINTEAFF.

This clonotype was counted ten times or more. The genes are TRBV7-9 and TRBJ2-4, with D perhaps being TRBD1 or TRBD2 (5 bases each). The CDR3 contains 12 residues. V dropped 5 bases and J dropped 9 bases, with 11 bases sitting between them. Germline V CDR1 and CDR2: SEHNR, FQNEAQ (reference sequence). The CDR3 DNA reads as TGTGCCAGCAGCCTTAGAGGGGTCATTCAGTACTTC. This encodes CASSLRGVIQYF.

This clonotype was seen repeatedly, ten times or more. The rearrangement links TRBV4-1 to TRBJ1-5; D is ambiguous. Between the trimmed V and J ends, which lost 4 bases and 10 bases, there was a span of 14 bases. Germline-derived CDR1 and CDR2 are MGHRA and YSYEKL. This CDR3 is 13 amino acids long. In nucleotides, the CDR3 is TGCGCCAGCAGCCTGGCGGAGGTGGACCCCCAGCATTTT. Its protein is CASSLAEVDPQHF.

This clonotype was observed many times. The V call is TRBV9, the J call TRBJ2-3, with D possibly TRBD2 on 6 matching bases. Looked up from germline, CDR1 is SGDLS and CDR2 is YYNGEE. V lost 0 bases, J lost 2 bases, and 16 bases lay in between. The CDR3 has 17 amino acids. CDR3 DNA: TGTGCCAGCAGCGTAGCTGGTCCTAGCGCCCACACAGATACGCAGTATTTT. Encoded protein: CASSVAGPSAHTDTQYF. The whole variable domain, filled in from reference TRBV9 and TRBJ2-3, reads DSGVTQTPKHLITATGQRVTLRCSPRSGDLSVYWYQQSLDQGLQFLIQYYNGEERAKGNILERFSAQQFPDLHSELNLSSLELGDSALYFCASSVAGPSAHTDTQYFGPGTRLTVL.

For this clonotype: A much larger clonotype is one base distant, so this may be a read error. The V and J genes are TRBV7-3 and TRBJ1-1, with D unclear. Germline V gives CDR1 SGHTA, CDR2 FQGTGA. CDR3 size: 13 residues. CDR3 loop: CAGSLTVGAEAFF. The CDR3, as DNA: TGTGCCGGCAGCTTGACGGTCGGCGCTGAAGCTTTCTTT.

The rearrangement links TRBV12-3 or TRBV12-4 to TRBJ1-5; TRBD1 is a possible D gene (6 bases). The germline V and J ends were trimmed by 7 bases and 7 bases, with 17 bases remaining between them. CDR3 size: 14 residues. The CDR3 DNA follows: TGTGCCAGCATGAAGACTGGGGGCGCCCAGCCCCAGCATTTT. Its translation: CASMKTGGAQPQHF.

This clonotype occurred many times. J is TRBJ1-1 and V is TRBV27; TRBD1 matches 12 bases. The CDR3 spans 18 residues. From germline, CDR1 is MNHEY and CDR2 SMNVEV (reference sequence). V lost 9 bases and J lost 10; bases outside the gene matches: 24. The CDR3 bases are TGTGCCAGTGCCAGCATTATATTTACGGGACAGGGGGCGATTGGAGCTTTCTTT. Translation gives CASASIIFTGQGAIGAFF.

The chain links TRBV3-1 to TRBJ1-6, with 7 bases aligning to TRBD1. The CDR3 covers 12 residues. Trimming removed 5 bases from V and 16 bases from J; junction bases left unmatched: 8. Germline V lookup: CDR1 LGHDT, CDR2 YNNKEL (reference sequence). CDR3 residues: CASSYLTGDLHF. CDR3 sequence (DNA): TGTGCCAGCAGCTACCTCACAGGGGATCTCCACTTT.

In this sample, this clonotype turned up many times. V is TRBV9 and J is TRBJ2-1; weak D call: TRBD1 (5 bases). Per the germline V gene, CDR1 is SGDLS and CDR2 is YYNGEE. Trimming left V 0 bases short and J 5 bases short, with 12 bases between. CDR3 size: 15 residues. The CDR3 sequence: CASSVAGNSHNEQFF. DNA for the CDR3: TGTGCCAGCAGCGTAGCAGGGAATTCCCACAATGAGCAGTTCTTC. The complete variable domain, with remaining parts taken from reference TRBV9 and TRBJ2-1, reads DSGVTQTPKHLITATGQRVTLRCSPRSGDLSVYWYQQSLDQGLQFLIQYYNGEERAKGNILERFSAQQFPDLHSELNLSSLELGDSALYFCASSVAGNSHNEQFFGPGTRLTVL.